These 9 T cell receptor beta chains share one sample of origin, sequenced in a study of blood T cell repertoires in COVID-19. Sequenced by immunoSEQ multiplex PCR; TCRdb stores in-frame clones only, minus some. This sample has more than 70,000 clones, with about 89% found just once. Sequencing was performed on peripheral blood. All receptors derive from a woman in her fifties or sixties in a cohort sampled during active COVID-19.

This clone came up once. CDR3 DNA: TGTGCCAGCAGTTTAGTCTTCTCTGGGGCCAACGTCCTGACTTTC. This translates into CASSLVFSGANVLTF. V is TRBV27 and J is TRBJ2-6; D remains unclear. Germline values: CDR1 MNHEY, CDR2 SMNVEV (reference sequence). CDR3 size: 15 residues. V dropped 2 bases and J dropped 0 bases, with 5 bases sitting between them.

This chain joins TRBV11-2 and TRBJ2-1, with D possibly TRBD1 on 6 matching bases. Deletions cut 4 bases from V and 4 bases from J, with 20 bases between. This CDR3 is built from 17 residues. CDR1 SGHAT and CDR2 FQNNGV come from the germline V gene. This CDR3 reads CASSSLPTLQGYNEQFF. In nucleotides, the CDR3 is TGTGCCAGCAGCTCCTTGCCCACACTGCAGGGGTACAATGAGCAGTTCTTC.

The chain carries TRBV5-1 and TRBJ2-3; 10 bases are a match to TRBD2. The germline V gene encodes CDR1 SGHRS and CDR2 YFSETQ. V was pared by 4 bases and J by 8 bases, with 7 bases of the junction left unmatched. CDR3 size: 14 residues. The CDR3 loop is CASSPGTSEGTQYF. The CDR3 bases are TGCGCCAGCAGCCCCGGGACTAGCGAGGGTACGCAGTATTTT.

This clone was seen a single time. The chain carries TRBV7-6 and TRBJ1-4; weak D call: TRBD1 (6 bases). CDR3 length: 16 amino acids. The germline CDR1 and CDR2 sequences are SGHVS and FNYEAQ. The ends were cut back, 5 bases at V and 1 base at J, with 14 bases in the middle. CDR3 DNA: TGTGCCAGCAGCCCGGGACAATCAAGAACTAATGAAAAACTGTTTTTT. It translates to CASSPGQSRTNEKLFF.

The chain links TRBV10-1 to TRBJ2-2; TRBD1 matches 7 bases. Trimming took 7 bases from V and 1 from J; bases not matched to a gene: 3. This CDR3 has 14 amino acids. CDR1 WNHNN and CDR2 SYGVQD come from the germline V gene (reference sequence). CDR3 coding DNA: TGCGCCAGCACTAGGGACAGGAACACCGGGGAGCTGTTTTTT. Protein product: CASTRDRNTGELFF.

The chain links TRBV29-1 to TRBJ1-2, with D unclear. CDR1 is SQVTM, CDR2 ANQGSEA, per germline. V was trimmed by 6 bases and J by 7 bases, leaving 15 bases between them. There are 12 residues in the CDR3. The CDR3 region has the DNA TGCAGCGTGTTCGGAGCGGTCGGTGGCTACACCTTC. Amino acids: CSVFGAVGGYTF.

The V call is TRBV18, the J call TRBJ2-7; 7 bases agree with TRBD1. CDR1 is KGHSH, CDR2 LQKENI, per germline. Unmatched junction bases numbered 5, after V lost 3 bases and J lost 0 bases. This CDR3 region has 15 residues. The CDR3 loop reads CASSPGQASSYEQYF. In nucleotides, the CDR3 is TGTGCCAGCTCACCCGGACAGGCTTCCTCCTACGAGCAGTACTTC.

The chain recombines TRBV4-1 with TRBJ2-6; D may be TRBD1 (6 bases). The V end was cut by 2 bases, the J end by 4 bases, with 24 bases between. This CDR3 is built from 20 residues. Germline CDR1 MGHRA, CDR2 YSYEKL. The CDR3 DNA reads as TGCGCCAGCAGCCAAAACTTCCGGGACACCCGGGTTTCGGGGGCCAACGTCCTGACTTTC. Translation: CASSQNFRDTRVSGANVLTF.

This rearrangement joins TRBV28 to TRBJ2-1, with 8 bases aligning to TRBD1. Germline-derived CDR1 and CDR2 are MDHEN and SYDVKM. The length of the CDR3 is 20 residues. V lost 6 bases and J lost 4; bases outside the gene matches: 23. Here the CDR3 DNA reads TGTGCCAGCAGCCCAACGACCGGGACAGGCGAATCGGGGATATACAATGAGCAGTTCTTC. This gives the protein CASSPTTGTGESGIYNEQFF.